The next 21 T cell receptor beta chains were all read from a single sample in a study of tumor-infiltrating lymphocytes in primary liver carcinoma (dated by TCRdb to about 2017). Blood RNA was extracted from unsorted whole blood using TRIzol reagent, and germline DNA was obtained with the DNeasy Blood & Tissue kit. TCRdb shows the sequencer as Illumina HiSeq 2500. Starting from about 500 ng total RNA, TCRbeta-specific cDNA was produced by reverse transcription with a constant-region primer and ProtoScript II reverse transcriptase. Construction of the TCRbeta libraries relied on three nested rounds of multiplex PCR, following a slightly modified ARM-PCR procedure. Each of the first two PCR rounds ran for around 10 cycles using multiplex TRBV1-TRBV30 forward primers together with a Cbeta reverse primer. TCRdb trimmed the raw reads at Q25, called clones with MiXCR and kept productive beta chains. Rows are unified per CDR3 protein, each entry keeping the most common DNA and genes. Across this sample there are approximately 330,000 distinct CDR3 sequences, with about 61% seen only once. Clones ranked in the top ten supply approximately 5.9% of the sample.

Sequenced material: peripheral blood. The receptors come from a man aged 40-49 years with primary liver carcinoma and hepatitis B virus infection.

In the case of this clonotype: Given a much more abundant clone one base away, this may be a read error. The V call is TRBV6-1, the J call TRBJ1-5; D perhaps matches TRBD1 (6 bases). The CDR3 spans 15 residues. Per germline, CDR1 MNHNS and CDR2 SASEGT. The CDR3 loop is CASIEQDSSNQPQHF. In DNA form, the CDR3 reads TGTGCCAGCATTGAACAGGACAGTAGCAATCAGCCCCAGCATTTT.

This clonotype was observed a single time. The chain combines TRBV5-1 with TRBJ1-4; D is perhaps TRBD1 (5 bases). Germline V gene lookup returns CDR1 SGHRS and CDR2 YFSETQ. Trimming removed 0 bases from V and 14 bases from J, with 20 bases in between. The length of the CDR3 is 15 residues. The CDR3 DNA is TGCGCCAGCAGCTTGGAGAAGAATCCCCGGGACCCTCTGTTTTTT. Amino acid sequence: CASSLEKNPRDPLFF.

With regard to this clonotype: One base away lies a much larger clone, so this may be a sequencing read error. The genes are TRBV5-6 and TRBJ2-5; 9 bases map to TRBD2. Germline lookup yields CDR1 SGHDT and CDR2 YYEEEE. This CDR3 contains 14 residues. CDR3 in DNA: TGTGCCGGCAGCCAGGGACTAGCCTCGGTGACCCAGTACTTC. Protein sequence: CAGSQGLASVTQYF.

This clonotype was found a few times. Being one base from a much bigger clone, this may be a read error. The gene calls are TRBV5-1 and TRBJ2-3, with a weak D call TRBD1 (6 bases). Germline V lookup: CDR1 SGHRS, CDR2 YFSETQ. CDR3 length: 14 residues. The CDR3 nucleotides are TGCGCCAGCAGCTCGGAGCGGTGGACAGATGCGCAGTATTTT. Amino acid sequence: CASSSERWTDAQYF.

The chain recombines TRBV11-2 with TRBJ2-7; 8 bases line up with TRBD2. Germline CDR1 is SGHAT and CDR2 is FQNNGV. This CDR3 comprises 18 residues. The ends lost 7 bases at V and 6 bases at J; junction bases unmatched: 23. This CDR3 is CASTTFSDWSGSPPEQYF. The DNA of the CDR3 is TGTGCCAGCACAACCTTTAGCGATTGGAGCGGGAGTCCCCCCGAGCAGTACTTC.

Details on this clonotype: A read error may be the cause here, since a much bigger clone is one base away. The chain combines TRBV6-6 with TRBJ2-1; perhaps D is TRBD1 or TRBD2 (5 bases each). This CDR3 comprises 13 residues. Germline CDR1 is MNHNY and CDR2 is SVGAGI (reference sequence). V lost 6 bases and J 15 bases, leaving 21 bases between the germline ends. CDR3 sequence (DNA): TGTGCCAGCAGAGAAGTCGTTGGGGGATTGTGGTTCTTC. It specifies CASREVVGGLWFF.

The chain couples TRBV11-2 to TRBJ1-2; D gene unclear. Trimming shortened V by 8 bases and J by 6 bases, and 16 bases separated the two germline ends. There are 13 residues in the CDR3. CDR1 and CDR2 (germline): SGHAT, FQNNGV. CDR3 region: CASGIAVGHGYTF. DNA for the CDR3: TGTGCCAGCGGCATAGCGGTTGGGCATGGCTACACCTTC.

The J gene is TRBJ2-1, the V gene TRBV11-2; 9 bases are a match to TRBD2. The CDR3 is 13 residues long. J lost 9 bases, V lost 5 bases, and 5 bases had no gene match. In germline, CDR1 is SGHAT, CDR2 FQNNGV. The CDR3 nucleotides are TGTGCCAGCAGCCCCGGGACTAGCTTTGAGCAGTTCTTC. As protein: CASSPGTSFEQFF.

In this sample, this clonotype turned up many times. V is TRBV6-2 or TRBV6-3 and J is TRBJ2-2, with TRBD2 matching over 11 bases. The CDR3 consists of 12 residues. CDR1 MNHEY and CDR2 SVGEGT come from the germline V gene. V was clipped by 8 bases and J by 9 bases; unmatched bases: 2. CDR3 region: CASRLAGWELFF. CDR3 bases: TGTGCCAGCCGACTAGCGGGGTGGGAGCTGTTTTTT.

Regarding this clonotype: The junction does not match germline at one end; this may be a read error. V gene TRBV5-4 combines with J gene TRBJ2-7; 11 bases are a match to TRBD1. Germline loops: CDR1 SGHNT, CDR2 YYREEE (reference sequence). This CDR3 spans 15 amino acids. The chain's CDR3 is CASSPRDRGSHEQHF. CDR3 DNA sequence: TGTGCCAGCAGCCCGCGGGACAGGGGGTCCCACGAGCAGCACTTC.

The table lists this clonotype with a count of one. At one boundary the junction diverges from the germline segment, which might be a read error. This rearrangement joins TRBV6-5 to TRBJ2-1, with 8 bases fitting TRBD2. From germline, CDR1 is MNHEY and CDR2 SVGAGI. There are 16 residues in the CDR3. The CDR3 reads CASSPRSGSSYNERFF. The CDR3 region has the DNA TGTGCCAGCAGCCCGCGGAGCGGGAGCTCCTACAATGAGCGGTTCTTC.

This chain links TRBV28 with TRBJ2-3; possible D gene TRBD1, 5 bases. The J call could be wrong; TRBJ1-5 is a better fit for the DNA end. The CDR3 spans 15 residues. CDR1 and CDR2 (germline): MDHEN, SYDVKM. The CDR3 DNA sequence: TGTGCCAGCAGTCCAGGCGGCGGGACGTCAGATACGCAGCATTTT. This codes for CASSPGGGTSDTQHF.

For this clonotype: This may come from a read error, since a much larger clone is one base off. The CDR3 protein is CSVEGPGTGEHTIYF. The CDR3 DNA reads TGCAGCGTTGAAGGTCCCGGGACAGGGGAACACACCATATATTTT. This chain uses TRBV29-1 with TRBJ1-3; TRBD1 aligns across 10 bases. This CDR3 region has 15 residues. The junction had 8 bases not matched to a gene; V was cut back by 1 base and J by 8 bases. Germline V gene sequence: CDR1 SQVTM, CDR2 ANQGSEA.

This clonotype has more than one count but fewer than ten. This may be a read error: a much more frequent sequence differs by one nucleotide. The V gene is TRBV6-1, the J gene TRBJ2-1; D unclear. Per the germline V gene, CDR1 is MNHNS and CDR2 is SASEGT. The CDR3 is 14 amino acids. The CDR3 nucleotides are TGTGCCAGCAGTGAAAACGCTAGGAGCGACGAGCGGTTCTTC. Encoded protein: CASSENARSDERFF.

V is TRBV2 and J is TRBJ2-1; tentatively, D is TRBD1 (7 bases). CDR1 and CDR2 from the germline V gene are SNHLY and FYNNEI. The germline V and J ends were trimmed by 7 bases and 12 bases, with 22 bases remaining between them. The CDR3 covers 14 residues. This CDR3 reads CASMGAGGSSWQFF. Written as DNA, the CDR3 is TGTGCCAGCATGGGGGCAGGGGGGTCGAGTTGGCAGTTCTTC.

As for this clonotype: A much larger clone differs from this one at a single base, so this may be a read error. This rearrangement joins TRBV10-1 to TRBJ2-5; either TRBD1 or TRBD2 may fit D (6 bases each). Germline values: CDR1 WNHNN, CDR2 SYGVQD (reference sequence). The CDR3 contains 16 residues. The CDR3 here is CASSEAAGEAQETQCF. The CDR3 bases are TGCGCCAGCAGTGAGGCGGCAGGGGAGGCCCAAGAGACCCAGTGCTTC.

This clonotype was seen a few times. The chain uses TRBV5-4 and TRBJ1-2; D perhaps matches TRBD1 (5 bases). The CDR3 contains 15 residues. V was shortened by 0 bases and J by 2 bases, with 11 bases between the two germline ends. The germline V gene has CDR1 SGHNT and CDR2 YYREEE (reference sequence). The CDR3 here is CASSLGGDGNYGYTF. CDR3 nucleotides: TGTGCCAGCAGCTTGGGTGGGGACGGAAACTATGGCTACACCTTC.

Details on this clonotype: An end of the junction does not agree with germline; a read error may underlie this. V is TRBV14 and J is TRBJ1-5; a weak D match, TRBD1 (5 bases). CDR1 is SGHDN and CDR2 is FVKESK in the germline V gene. The CDR3 consists of 13 residues. The CDR3 protein is CVSSPRDNQPQHF. The CDR3 region has the DNA TGTGTCAGCAGCCCCAGGGACAATCAGCCCCAGCATTTT.

On this clonotype: A much larger clone is a single base away; this may be a read error. The chain combines TRBV6-1 with TRBJ1-2, with D perhaps matching TRBD1 (6 bases). Germline V lookup: CDR1 MNHNS, CDR2 SASEGT. This CDR3 has 13 residues. This CDR3 reads CASNETGTRGYTF. CDR3 DNA sequence: TGTGCCAGCAATGAAACAGGGACGCGGGGCTACACCTTC.

The sample holds many counts of this clonotype. The rearrangement uses TRBV11-2 and TRBJ2-1; perhaps D is TRBD1 or TRBD2 (5 bases each). From germline, CDR1 is SGHAT and CDR2 FQNNGV. V dropped 0 bases and J dropped 7 bases, with 10 bases sitting between them. The CDR3 consists of 14 residues. For the CDR3, the DNA is TGTGCCAGCAGCTTAGAGCTGGGACGGAATGAGCAGTTCTTC. This codes for CASSLELGRNEQFF.

Regarding this clonotype: Compared with germline, one end of the junction differs, possibly owing to a read error. The chain links TRBV11-2 to TRBJ2-5, with unresolved D. In germline, CDR1 is SGHAT, CDR2 FQNNGV. The CDR3 has 15 residues. CDR3 loop: CAGSLEWQPQETQYF. CDR3 in DNA: TGTGCCGGCAGCTTAGAGTGGCAGCCACAAGAGACTCAGTACTTC. Variable domain in full (rest from reference TRBV11-2 and TRBJ2-5): EAGVAQSPRYKIIEKRQSVAFWCNPISGHATLYWYQQILGQGPKLLIQFQNNGVVDDSQLPKDRFSAERLKGVDSTLKIQPAKLEDSAVYLCAGSLEWQPQETQYFGPGTRLLVL.